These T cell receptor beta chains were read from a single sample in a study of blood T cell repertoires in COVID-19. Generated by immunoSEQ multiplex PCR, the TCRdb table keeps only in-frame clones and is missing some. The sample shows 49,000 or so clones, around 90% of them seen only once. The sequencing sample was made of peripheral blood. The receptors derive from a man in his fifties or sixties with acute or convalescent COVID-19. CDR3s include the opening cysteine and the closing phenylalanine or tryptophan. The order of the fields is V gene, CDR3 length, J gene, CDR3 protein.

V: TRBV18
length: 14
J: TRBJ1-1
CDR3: CASSPRTGGTEAFF

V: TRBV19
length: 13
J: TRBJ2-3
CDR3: CASSGQGTDTQYF

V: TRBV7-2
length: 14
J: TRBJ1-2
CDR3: CASSSYRSPDGYTF

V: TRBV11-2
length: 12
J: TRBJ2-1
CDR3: CASSRGGNEQFF

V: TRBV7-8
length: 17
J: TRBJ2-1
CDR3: CASSPILGGSSYNEQFF

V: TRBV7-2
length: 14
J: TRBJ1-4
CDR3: CASSAFGQGEKLFF

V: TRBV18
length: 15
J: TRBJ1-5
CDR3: CASSFGQGQNQPQHF

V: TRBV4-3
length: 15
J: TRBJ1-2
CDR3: CASSQDLGQTYGYTF

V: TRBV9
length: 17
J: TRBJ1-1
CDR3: CASSVGMVDSFNTEAFF

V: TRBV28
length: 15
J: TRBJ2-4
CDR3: CASWTGPRRGNIQYF

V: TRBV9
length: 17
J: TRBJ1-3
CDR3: CASSVGGGVYSGNTIYF

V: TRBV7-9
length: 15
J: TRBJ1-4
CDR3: CASSSHQGANEKLFF

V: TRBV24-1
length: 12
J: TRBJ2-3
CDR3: CATSGGTDTQYF

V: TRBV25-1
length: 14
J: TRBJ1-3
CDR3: CASSFYGTAGTIYF

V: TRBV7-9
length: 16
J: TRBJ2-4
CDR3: CASGPEGGEGWDIQYF

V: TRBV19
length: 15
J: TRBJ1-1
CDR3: CASSIRFSESAEAFF

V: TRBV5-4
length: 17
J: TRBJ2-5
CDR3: CASSLDQRGGIQETQYF

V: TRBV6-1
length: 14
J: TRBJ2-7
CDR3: CASRRGQGQYEQYF

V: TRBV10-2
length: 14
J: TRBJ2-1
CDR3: CASSETSGSGEQFF

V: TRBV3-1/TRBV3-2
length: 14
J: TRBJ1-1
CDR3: CASSRQGQNTEAFF

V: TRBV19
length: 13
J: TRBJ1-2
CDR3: CASSPHRGGGYTF

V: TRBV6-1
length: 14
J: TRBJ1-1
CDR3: CASSEAPGNTEAFF

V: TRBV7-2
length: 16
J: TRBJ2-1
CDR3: CASSPAGSAAYNEQFF

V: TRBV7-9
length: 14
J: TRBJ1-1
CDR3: CASSLGRPTNEAFF

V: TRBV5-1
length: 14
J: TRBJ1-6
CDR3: CASSEGQDNSPLHF

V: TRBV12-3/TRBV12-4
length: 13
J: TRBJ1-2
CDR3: CASSPTTGYGYTF

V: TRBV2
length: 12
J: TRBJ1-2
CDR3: CASRGGSRGYTF

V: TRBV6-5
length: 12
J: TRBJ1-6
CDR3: CAASKGNSPLHF

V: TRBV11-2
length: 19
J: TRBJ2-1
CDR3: CASSLARWAPPGAYNEQFF

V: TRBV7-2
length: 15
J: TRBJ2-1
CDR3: CASSPKGGTLHEQFF